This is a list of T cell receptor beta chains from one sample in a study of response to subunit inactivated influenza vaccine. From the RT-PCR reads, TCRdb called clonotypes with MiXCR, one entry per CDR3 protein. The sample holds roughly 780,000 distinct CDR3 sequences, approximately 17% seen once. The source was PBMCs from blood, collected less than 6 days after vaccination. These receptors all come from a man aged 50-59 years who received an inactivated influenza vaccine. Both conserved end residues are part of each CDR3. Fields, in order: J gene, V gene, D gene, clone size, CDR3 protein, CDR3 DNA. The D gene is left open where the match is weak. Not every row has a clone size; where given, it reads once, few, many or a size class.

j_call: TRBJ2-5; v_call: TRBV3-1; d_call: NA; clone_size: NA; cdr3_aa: CASSQKSGGETQYF; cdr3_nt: TGTGCCAGCAGCCAAAAGTCAGGCGGCGAGACCCAGTACTTC
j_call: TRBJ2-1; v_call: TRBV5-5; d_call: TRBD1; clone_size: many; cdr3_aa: CASSLEGQTYNEQFF; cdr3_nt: TGTGCCAGCAGCTTGGAGGGACAGACTTACAATGAGCAGTTCTTC
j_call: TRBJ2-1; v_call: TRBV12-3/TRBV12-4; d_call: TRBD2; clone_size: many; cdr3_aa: CASSSGLAGGLYNEQFF; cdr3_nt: TGTGCCAGCAGTTCCGGTCTAGCGGGGGGGCTCTACAATGAGCAGTTCTTC
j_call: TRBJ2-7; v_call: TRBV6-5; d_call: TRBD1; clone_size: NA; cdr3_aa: CASSYSKRTGNFDEQYF; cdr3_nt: TGTGCCAGCAGTTACTCGAAACGGACAGGGAATTTTGACGAGCAGTACTTC
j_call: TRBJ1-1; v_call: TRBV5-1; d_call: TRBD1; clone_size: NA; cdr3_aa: CASSLRDSNMNTEAFF; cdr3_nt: TGCGCCAGCAGCTTGAGGGACAGCAATATGAACACTGAAGCTTTCTTT
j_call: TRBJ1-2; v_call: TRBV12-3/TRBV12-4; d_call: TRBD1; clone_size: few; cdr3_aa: CASSLTGGAGGYTF; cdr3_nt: TGTGCCAGCAGTCTGACAGGGGGCGCGGGTGGCTACACCTTC
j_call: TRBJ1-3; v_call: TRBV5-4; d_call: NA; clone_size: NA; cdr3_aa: CASSSEGEGLGNTIYF; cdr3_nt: TGTGCCAGCAGCTCGGAGGGGGAAGGTCTGGGAAACACCATATATTTT
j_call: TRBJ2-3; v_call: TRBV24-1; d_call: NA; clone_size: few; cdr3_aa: CATSTGTLTDTQYF; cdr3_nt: TGTGCCACCAGTACTGGGACACTCACAGATACGCAGTATTTT
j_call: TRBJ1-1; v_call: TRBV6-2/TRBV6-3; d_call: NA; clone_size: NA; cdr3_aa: CASSFPHLVGVNTEAFF; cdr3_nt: TGTGCCAGCAGTTTTCCTCACTTGGTTGGCGTGAACACTGAAGCTTTCTTT
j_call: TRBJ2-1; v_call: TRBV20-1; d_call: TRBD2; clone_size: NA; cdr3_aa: CSANSAREGDHEQFF; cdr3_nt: TGCAGTGCCAACTCCGCTCGGGAGGGCGACCATGAGCAGTTCTTC
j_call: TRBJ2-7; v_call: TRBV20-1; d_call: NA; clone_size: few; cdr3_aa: CSARAGYSGEQYF; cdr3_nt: TGCAGTGCTAGAGCTGGGTACTCGGGCGAGCAGTACTTC
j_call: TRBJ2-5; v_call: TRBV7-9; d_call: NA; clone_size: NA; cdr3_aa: CASSLVYRPRQETQYF; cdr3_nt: TGTGCCAGCAGCTTAGTGTATAGACCAAGGCAAGAGACCCAGTACTTC